These 29 T cell receptor beta chains originate from one sample sequenced in a study of CD8 T cells in ankylosing spondylitis. Study results and caveats: Seemingly distinctive of ankylosing spondylitis blood was a TCR beta motif formed by eight highly homologous variants.

What these receptors recognize is not known. TCRdb ran MiXCR on the 5' RACE reads and lists one entry per CDR3 protein. Of fewer than 500,000 distinct CDR3 sequences in the sample, 20% to 25% were seen once. The sample comprised blood, either unsorted or a sorted T cell fraction (not recorded which). These receptors came from a male donor with ankylosing spondylitis.

This rearrangement joins TRBV20-1 to TRBJ1-5; 9 nucleotides align to TRBD1. The CDR3 loop spans 18 amino acids. Per the germline V gene, CDR1 is DFQATT and CDR2 is SNEGSKA (reference sequence). The trim removed 3 bases at V and 5 bases at J, leaving 17 bases unmatched. CDR3 coding DNA: TGCAGTGCTAGGATAGGACAGGGGTGGTTGAAAACTCATCAGCCCCAGCATTTT. It is translated as CSARIGQGWLKTHQPQHF.

The chain uses TRBV4-2 and TRBJ2-1; no reliable D call. The V and J ends lost 0 bases and 9 bases respectively, with 15 bases between them. Germline V gene data show CDR1 as LGHNA and CDR2 as YNFKEQ. This CDR3 has 15 amino acids. The CDR3 sequence: CASSQEQGSVSEQFF. The CDR3 DNA follows: TGTGCCAGCAGCCAAGAACAAGGGTCGGTTAGTGAGCAGTTCTTC.

V and J are TRBV7-2 and TRBJ2-5, with D unresolved. Germline CDR1 and CDR2: SGHTA and FQGNSA. CDR3 size: 14 residues. Trimming removed 2 bases from V and 4 bases from J, with 11 bases in between. Here the CDR3 reads CASSLRTVPETQYF. The CDR3 DNA reads TGTGCCAGCAGCTTACGGACGGTTCCAGAGACCCAGTACTTC. Full variable domain (remainder filled in from reference TRBV7-2 and TRBJ2-5): GAGVSQSPSNKVTEKGKDVELRCDPISGHTALYWYRQSLGQGLEFLIYFQGNSAPDKSGLPSDRFSAERTGGSVSTLTIQRTQQEDSAVYLCASSLRTVPETQYFGPGTRLLVL.

The rearrangement joins TRBV7-9 to TRBJ2-7; the D call may be TRBD1 or TRBD2 (5 bases each). The V gene lost 5 bases and the J gene lost 2 bases, with 10 bases spanning the gap. Germline CDR1 is SEHNR and CDR2 is FQNEAQ (reference sequence). The CDR3 consists of 13 residues. The CDR3 bases are TGTGCCAGCAGCCGGGGCCTTCCCTACGAGCAGTACTTC. Translation: CASSRGLPYEQYF.

This clonotype was observed a handful of times. This CDR3 reads CASSSRTSGTDTQYF. The CDR3 DNA is TGTGCCAGTAGTTCCCGGACTAGCGGGACGGATACGCAGTATTTT. The genes are TRBV19 and TRBJ2-3, with 12 bases aligning to TRBD2. The germline CDR1 and CDR2 sequences are LNHDA and SQIVND (reference sequence). J was trimmed by 6 bases and V by 5 bases; bases with no gene match: 6. The CDR3 spans 15 residues.

This clonotype was detected a few times. The J gene is TRBJ1-5, the V gene TRBV27, with a tentative D call TRBD1 (6 bases). V shed 6 bases and J shed 1 base, with 16 bases lying between them. Looked up from germline, CDR1 is MNHEY and CDR2 is SMNVEV (reference sequence). This CDR3 comprises 16 residues. The CDR3 DNA reads TGTGCCAGCAGGAGGGTAGGGGGACGAAGCAATCAGCCCCAGCATTTT. Translation gives CASRRVGGRSNQPQHF.

This sequence joins TRBV9 and TRBJ2-6, with D perhaps matching TRBD1 (6 bases). This CDR3 region has 15 residues. Per germline, CDR1 SGDLS and CDR2 YYNGEE. V dropped 3 bases and J dropped 8 bases, with 15 bases sitting between them. The CDR3 region has the DNA TGTGCCAGCAGCGCTACAGGGAGCCAGACCAACGTCCTGACTTTC. It specifies CASSATGSQTNVLTF.

The sample holds a few counts of this clonotype. This chain connects TRBV19 to TRBJ2-3; 8 bases align to TRBD2. The CDR3 sequence is 14 residues long. With 4 bases clipped from V and 6 bases from J, the junction kept 6 bases outside the gene matches. The germline V gene has CDR1 LNHDA and CDR2 SQIVND (reference sequence). CDR3: CASSTSGSTDTQYF. For the CDR3, the DNA is TGTGCCAGTAGTACAAGCGGGAGTACGGATACGCAGTATTTT. Filled out from reference TRBV19 and TRBJ2-3, the complete variable domain reads DGGITQSPKYLFRKEGQNVTLSCEQNLNHDAMYWYRQDPGQGLRLIYYSQIVNDFQKGDIAEGYSVSREKKESFPLTVTSAQKNPTAFYLCASSTSGSTDTQYFGPGTRLTVL.

This clonotype was observed at least ten times. The V call is TRBV28, the J call TRBJ2-2; TRBD2 aligns across 9 bases. The trim removed 7 bases at V and 6 bases at J, leaving 12 bases unmatched. Germline loops: CDR1 MDHEN, CDR2 SYDVKM. The CDR3 has 16 residues. CDR3 protein: CASNPAGGPWAGELFF. In nucleotides, the CDR3 is TGTGCCAGCAATCCAGCGGGAGGACCCTGGGCCGGGGAGCTGTTTTTT.

This clonotype was observed a handful of times. This rearrangement joins TRBV24-1 to TRBJ2-3, with a weak D call TRBD1 (5 bases). Looked up from germline, CDR1 is KGHDR and CDR2 is SFDVKD. V lost 6 bases and J 3 bases, leaving 9 bases between the germline ends. The CDR3 covers 13 residues. CDR3 nucleotide sequence: TGTGCCACCAGTCTGTCAGGGACAGATACGCAGTATTTT. It translates to CATSLSGTDTQYF.

A few counts support this clonotype. The V gene is TRBV9, the J gene TRBJ1-3, with 12 bases matching TRBD1. Germline V CDR1 and CDR2: SGDLS, YYNGEE. CDR3 size: 18 residues. The V gene end was trimmed by 1 base and the J gene end by 4 bases; junction bases not matched to a gene: 9. CDR3 residues: CASSVTGTGGASGNTIYF. The DNA of the CDR3 is TGTGCCAGCAGCGTAACCGGGACAGGGGGCGCAAGCGGAAACACCATATATTTT.

This sequence joins TRBV28 and TRBJ2-7; 10 nucleotides line up with TRBD2. V was clipped by 8 bases and J by 4 bases; unmatched bases: 8. This CDR3 comprises 14 residues. The germline gives CDR1 MDHEN, CDR2 SYDVKM. This CDR3 is CASLQAGGPYEQYF. The CDR3 region has the DNA TGTGCCAGCCTCCAAGCGGGAGGGCCTTACGAGCAGTACTTC.

The chain employs TRBV6-6 and TRBJ1-1, with unresolved D. This CDR3 has 12 residues. Per germline, CDR1 MNHNY and CDR2 SVGAGI (reference sequence). Between the trimmed V and J ends, which lost 6 bases and 4 bases, there was a span of 9 bases. CDR3 region: CASRPEGTEAFF. In DNA, the CDR3 is TGTGCCAGCAGACCTGAGGGCACTGAAGCTTTCTTT.

As DNA, the CDR3 is TGTGCCAGCAGTGCTTCGACTAGCGGGGTCCGGGGCGAGCAGTACTTC. Its translation is CASSASTSGVRGEQYF. The gene calls are TRBV6-2 or TRBV6-3 and TRBJ2-7; 11 bases are a match to TRBD2. This CDR3 is built from 16 residues. CDR1 is MNHEY, CDR2 SVGEGT, per germline. V shed 5 bases, J shed 6 bases, and the junction held 12 bases outside the gene matches.

The chain combines TRBV4-3 with TRBJ2-3; perhaps D is TRBD1 or TRBD2 (6 bases each). CDR1 is LGHNA and CDR2 is YSLEER in the germline V gene. The CDR3 is 16 residues long. The V end lost 0 bases, the J end lost 2 bases, and 12 bases lay between the germline ends. This CDR3 is CASSQDGGPPTDTQYF. The CDR3 DNA is TGCGCCAGCAGCCAAGATGGGGGGCCCCCCACAGATACGCAGTATTTT.

There are a few counts of this clonotype. The chain has TRBV12-3 or TRBV12-4 and TRBJ2-7; perhaps TRBD2 as D (6 bases). The V and J ends lost 1 base and 5 bases respectively, with 12 bases between them. This CDR3 is built from 14 residues. The CDR3 DNA is TGTGCCAGCAGTTTAGAGGGAGGTCCCGACGAGCAGTACTTC. Amino acid sequence: CASSLEGGPDEQYF.

The V gene is TRBV28, the J gene TRBJ2-3, with a tentative D call TRBD2 (6 bases). The ends were cut back, 5 bases at V and 8 bases at J, with 20 bases in the middle. The CDR3 runs to 15 residues. Germline CDR1 is MDHEN and CDR2 is SYDVKM. The chain's CDR3 is CASSLGSGIPRTQYF. The CDR3 DNA sequence: TGTGCCAGCAGTCTAGGTAGCGGAATCCCACGTACGCAGTATTTT.

This clonotype showed up just a few times. V is TRBV12-3 or TRBV12-4 and J is TRBJ2-5; 16 nucleotides align to TRBD2. CDR3 length: 19 residues. With V trimmed by 4 bases and J by 7 bases, 15 bases remained unmatched. CDR3 protein: CASSSSPPGLAGGHGTQYF. CDR3 DNA sequence: TGTGCCAGCAGTTCCTCACCCCCGGGACTAGCGGGAGGGCATGGGACCCAGTACTTC.

The rearrangement links TRBV19 to TRBJ2-1; either TRBD1 or TRBD2 may fit D (5 bases each). This CDR3 spans 13 amino acids. Trimming took off 7 bases at V and 5 bases at J, with 12 bases between the two ends. The germline gives CDR1 LNHDA, CDR2 SQIVND (reference sequence). DNA for the CDR3: TGTGCCAGTAACCGGGGCCGGAACAATGAGCAGTTCTTC. It is translated as CASNRGRNNEQFF.

This clonotype has a count of ten or more. The genes are TRBV11-2 and TRBJ2-7; D may match TRBD1 or TRBD2 (6 bases each). CDR1 is SGHAT and CDR2 is FQNNGV in the germline V gene. CDR3 length: 15 amino acids. V lost 2 bases and J 5 bases, leaving 16 bases between the germline ends. The DNA of the CDR3 is TGTGCCAGCAGCTTACGGGGTGCAGGGGAGGACGAGCAGTACTTC. This gives the protein CASSLRGAGEDEQYF.

This clonotype was observed a single time. This rearrangement joins TRBV5-1 to TRBJ2-2, with D possibly being TRBD1 (6 bases). CDR1 is SGHRS and CDR2 is YFSETQ in the germline V gene. The CDR3 consists of 16 residues. Trimming took off 2 bases at V and 0 bases at J, with 11 bases between the two ends. This CDR3 is CASSLTQGSNTGELFF. Here the CDR3 DNA reads TGCGCCAGCAGCTTAACACAGGGTTCGAACACCGGGGAGCTGTTTTTT.

The chain employs TRBV29-1 and TRBJ2-3; tentative D call: TRBD2 (6 bases). Trimming took off 7 bases at V and 1 base at J, with 15 bases between the two ends. CDR1 and CDR2 (germline): SQVTM, ANQGSEA. The length of the CDR3 is 14 residues. The CDR3 loop is CSARTIRGTDTQYF. The CDR3 DNA reads as TGCAGCGCCAGGACTATCCGAGGCACAGATACGCAGTATTTT.

The rearrangement uses TRBV5-1 and TRBJ2-5; D not certain. Trimming removed 4 bases at V and 2 bases at J, with 15 bases between. The CDR3 sequence is 15 residues long. Looked up from germline, CDR1 is SGHRS and CDR2 is YFSETQ. The CDR3, as DNA: TGCGCCAGCAGCCCCTCGGCAGGTCGACAAGAGACCCAGTACTTC. It translates to CASSPSAGRQETQYF. The whole variable domain, remainder taken from reference TRBV5-1 and TRBJ2-5, is KAGVTQTPRYLIKTRGQQVTLSCSPISGHRSVSWYQQTPGQGLQFLFEYFSETQRNKGNFPGRFSGRQFSNSRSEMNVSTLELGDSALYLCASSPSAGRQETQYFGPGTRLLVL.

In this sample, this clonotype turned up a few times. The J gene is TRBJ2-5, the V gene TRBV20-1; TRBD2 aligns across 11 bases. J lost 7 bases, V lost 3 bases, and 10 bases had no gene match. In germline, CDR1 is DFQATT, CDR2 SNEGSKA (reference sequence). The CDR3 is made up of 15 amino acids. The CDR3 sequence: CSASPLAGGRATQYF. Here the CDR3 DNA reads TGCAGTGCTAGTCCCTTAGCGGGAGGGCGCGCGACCCAGTACTTC.

J is TRBJ2-3 and V is TRBV24-1; D is perhaps TRBD2 (5 bases). This CDR3 is 14 amino acids long. Trimming took off 4 bases at V and 6 bases at J, with 13 bases between the two ends. Germline assignment: CDR1 KGHDR and CDR2 SFDVKD. In DNA form, the CDR3 reads TGTGCCACCAGTGACTGGGAGTCGGGGGATACGCAGTATTTT. Translation: CATSDWESGDTQYF.

The table lists this clonotype with a few counts. V is TRBV20-1 and J is TRBJ2-1; 11 bases agree with TRBD2. Trimming removed 7 bases from V and 4 bases from J; junction bases left unmatched: 6. The germline gives CDR1 DFQATT, CDR2 SNEGSKA (reference sequence). The CDR3 has 14 residues. Written as DNA, the CDR3 is TGCAGTGTCTTGACTAGCGGGGCATACAATGAGCAGTTCTTC. Translating gives CSVLTSGAYNEQFF.

This chain connects TRBV3-1 to TRBJ2-7; TRBD2 aligns across 14 bases. The junction had 3 bases not matched to a gene; V was cut back by 6 bases and J by 2 bases. The CDR3 runs to 15 residues. Germline V gives CDR1 LGHDT, CDR2 YNNKEL (reference sequence). In DNA form, the CDR3 reads TGTGCCAGCAGACGGGGACTAGCGGGAGCCTACGAGCAGTACTTC. Protein: CASRRGLAGAYEQYF.

A few counts support this clonotype. The chain employs TRBV4-3 and TRBJ2-1, with TRBD2 as a possible D gene (6 bases). Trimming shortened V by 1 base and J by 2 bases, and 9 bases separated the two germline ends. CDR1 LGHNA and CDR2 YSLEER come from the germline V gene. The CDR3 is made up of 15 amino acids. This CDR3 reads CASSQATGAYNEQFF. The DNA for the CDR3 is TGCGCCAGCAGCCAAGCAACGGGGGCCTACAATGAGCAGTTCTTC.

This clonotype occurred a few times. J is TRBJ2-3 and V is TRBV10-3; D is perhaps TRBD1 or TRBD2 (5 bases each). The CDR3 consists of 14 residues. V dropped 7 bases and J dropped 0 bases, with 11 bases sitting between them. Germline values: CDR1 ENHRY, CDR2 SYGVKD. CDR3 sequence: CAITWDLSTDTQYF. The CDR3 DNA is TGTGCCATCACCTGGGACCTCAGCACAGATACGCAGTATTTT.